This TCR beta chain derives from a study of T cell responses to AZD1222 COVID-19 vaccine. With regard to this clone: The antigen is not known.

The CDR3 sequence is 13 residues long. The V end was cut by 3 bases, the J end by 5 bases, with 9 bases between. Germline CDR1 LNHNV, CDR2 YYDKDF (reference sequence). Repertoires were generated with immunoSEQ multiplex PCR, while TCRdb's copy carries only in-frame clones and drops some. The data contain about 93,000 clones, 89% of them singletons. Findings and caveats of the study: As reported, nearly half of all spike-specific TCRs target variant regions that are unmutated. After two AZD1222 doses, spike-specific TCR breadth and depth rose versus day 0. Repertoires were sampled only after the peak T cell response.

This TCR was sampled from an adult in good health. The chain uses TRBV15 and TRBJ2-3; TRBD2 might be the D (5 bases). Source: peripheral blood, taken on day 0 of MenACWY control vaccination. Written as DNA, the CDR3 is TGTGCCACCAGCAGGGGAAGCGGAGATACGCAGTATTTT. Its translation is CATSRGSGDTQYF.